The clone carrying this TCR beta chain came up a few times. Its antigen is undetermined. This CDR3 is 15 amino acids long. The V end lost 0 bases, the J end lost 6 bases, and 14 bases lay between the germline ends. Germline values: CDR1 KGHDR, CDR2 SFDVKD. The data derive from a study of T cell repertoires in cytomegalovirus infection. Using its own MiXCR run on the reads, TCRdb lists one record per CDR3 protein. The sample lists roughly 920,000 distinct CDR3 sequences, roughly a third occurring once. The V gene is TRBV24-1, the J gene TRBJ2-7; tentatively, D is TRBD1 or TRBD2 (5 bases each). Sequencing used cultured CD8+ T cells from PBMCs, obtained from culture after CMV antigen stimulation. The receptor was derived from a human donor in good health (CMV status not recorded). Some clones in this sample may be carry-over from other donors' samples. The CDR3 DNA reads as TGTGCCACCAGTGATTTGCGAGGGACCGGCGGCGAGCAGTACGTC. Its protein is CATSDLRGTGGEQYV.